This entry features one TCR beta chain sequence. The data were taken from a study of blood T cell repertoires in COVID-19. On the study more broadly: The analysed material was cDNA or gDNA that came from T cells, B-cell-depleted T cells, or PBMCs.

Original methodology: Using reference gene primer amplification, nucleated cell counts were estimated. The method was immunoSEQ multiplex PCR; TCRdb's version includes in-frame clones alone and lacks a portion of them. That table supplies the V and J calls and clone size; D and trimming were determined from the DNA. Of 90,000 to 120,000 clones detected, about 90% appear once; the ten largest clones hold 1% to 1.5%. Germline V lookup: CDR1 SGDLS, CDR2 YYNGEE. The CDR3 extends over 13 amino acids. Trimming removed 4 bases from V and 8 bases from J, with 15 bases in between. The sample taken for sequencing was peripheral blood. The sequence derives from a woman aged 25 to 39 with acute or convalescent COVID-19. V gene TRBV9 combines with J gene TRBJ1-1; tentative D call: TRBD1 (5 bases). The CDR3 reads CASSIGDSKEAFF. The CDR3 region has the DNA TGTGCCAGCAGCATAGGAGACAGCAAAGAAGCTTTCTTT.